These T cell receptor beta chains were read from a single sample in a study of CD8 T cells in Susac syndrome. A single record per CDR3 protein comes from TCRdb applying MiXCR to the immunoSEQ multiplex PCR reads. The repertoire includes about 400,000 distinct CDR3 sequences, approximately 85% of them detected once, and under 0.15% sits in the top ten. Sequencing input: CD8+ T cells from PBMCs. These receptor sequences come from a human donor with multiple sclerosis. Both conserved end residues are part of each CDR3. Fields, in order: D gene, clone size, J gene, V gene, CDR3 protein, CDR3 DNA. A D gene is named only where the DNA matches it firmly. Some rows mark clone size as missing; the rest say once, few, many or name a class of expanded clone.

-,-,TRBJ2-2,TRBV11-2,CASSWGTRNTGELFF,TGTGCCAGCAGCTGGGGGACAAGGAACACCGGGGAGCTGTTTTTT
TRBD1,-,TRBJ2-7,TRBV20-1,CSAVGTGATLSYEQYF,TGCAGTGCGGTGGGGACAGGGGCTACCTTATCCTACGAGCAGTACTTC
-,-,TRBJ2-7,TRBV28,CASSFDRSSYEQYF,TGTGCCAGCAGTTTTGACAGGAGCTCCTACGAGCAGTACTTC
-,-,TRBJ2-7,TRBV27,CASRGVQPTDEQYF,TGTGCCAGCAGAGGCGTTCAGCCTACGGACGAGCAGTACTTC
TRBD2,-,TRBJ2-2,TRBV30,CAWRAPGLEGRELFF,TGTGCCTGGAGGGCCCCGGGACTAGAGGGCCGGGAGCTGTTTTTT
-,-,TRBJ1-4,TRBV7-9,CASSSALSREKLFF,TGTGCCAGCAGCTCCGCCTTGAGTCGGGAAAAACTGTTTTTT
TRBD1,-,TRBJ1-6,TRBV11-2,CASTAGGSSPLHF,TGTGCCAGCACGGCAGGGGGATCTTCACCCCTCCACTTT
-,once,TRBJ1-2,TRBV5-5,CASSSNDPEGYTF,TGTGCCAGCAGCTCCAATGACCCGGAGGGCTACACCTTC
TRBD2,-,TRBJ2-3,TRBV10-1,CASSESRLAATDTQYF,TGCGCCAGCAGTGAGTCCCGGCTAGCGGCCACAGATACGCAGTATTTT
-,-,TRBJ1-1,TRBV5-5,CASSLGELKGTEAFF,TGTGCCAGCAGCTTGGGGGAACTGAAGGGCACTGAAGCTTTCTTT
TRBD2,-,TRBJ2-1,TRBV7-2,CASSFPGTSGSLEQFF,TGTGCCAGCAGCTTTCCCGGGACTAGCGGGAGTCTTGAGCAGTTCTTC
-,-,TRBJ2-1,TRBV10-2,CASSEILMGLTIKDEQFF,TGCGCCAGCAGTGAGATTCTTATGGGGCTTACAATTAAGGATGAGCAGTTCTTC
-,once,TRBJ2-3,TRBV7-9,CASSSSGAIVASTDTQYF,TGTGCCAGCAGCTCCAGCGGTGCCATAGTAGCCAGCACAGATACGCAGTATTTT
TRBD2,-,TRBJ2-3,TRBV6-2/TRBV6-3,CASSYSGTSGTDTQYF,TGTGCCAGCAGTTACTCCGGGACTAGCGGCACAGATACGCAGTATTTT
-,-,TRBJ1-6,TRBV7-9,CASSLAGTQGRNSPLHF,TGTGCCAGCAGCCTAGCCGGGACTCAAGGGAGAAATTCACCCCTCCACTTT
TRBD2,-,TRBJ2-7,TRBV27,CASSLAGISYEQYF,TGTGCCAGCAGTCTAGCGGGCATCTCCTACGAGCAGTACTTC
-,-,TRBJ2-4,TRBV3-1,CASSQRTDLAKNIQYF,TGTGCCAGCAGCCAGAGGACAGACCTAGCCAAAAACATTCAGTACTTC
-,few,TRBJ2-7,TRBV6-4,CASSRQKPAREYEQYF,TGTGCCAGCAGCCGACAGAAACCTGCCAGGGAATACGAGCAGTACTTC
-,-,TRBJ2-7,TRBV27,CASSRGPNYEQYF,TGTGCCAGCAGTCGGGGGCCTAACTACGAGCAGTACTTC
-,-,TRBJ2-7,TRBV7-9,CASRGWAGVEQYF,TGTGCCAGCAGGGGATGGGCAGGGGTCGAGCAGTACTTC
TRBD1,-,TRBJ2-1,TRBV6-1,CAIPYGTGKDNEQFF,TGTGCCATCCCATACGGGACAGGGAAGGACAATGAGCAGTTCTTC
-,-,TRBJ2-2,TRBV12-3/TRBV12-4,CASSQGDWATGELFF,TGTGCCAGCAGTCAGGGGGACTGGGCCACCGGGGAGCTGTTTTTT
-,-,TRBJ2-6,TRBV4-1,CASSQILEPSGANVLTF,TGCGCCAGCAGCCAGATTCTTGAGCCTTCTGGGGCCAACGTCCTGACTTTC
-,-,TRBJ1-2,TRBV12-3/TRBV12-4,CASSKLLYEGYTF,TGTGCCAGCAGCAAATTGCTCTATGAAGGCTACACCTTC
TRBD2,-,TRBJ2-1,TRBV19,CACTPGLAGPEQFF,TGTGCCTGCACACCGGGACTAGCGGGACCAGAGCAGTTCTTC
TRBD1,-,TRBJ1-2,TRBV19,CASSEGAPEGYTF,TGTGCCAGTAGTGAGGGGGCCCCAGAGGGCTACACCTTC
-,-,TRBJ2-7,TRBV6-1,CASSEGWGYEQYF,TGTGCCAGCAGTGAAGGGTGGGGCTACGAGCAGTACTTC
-,-,TRBJ1-2,TRBV7-9,CASSLAGTDNYGYTF,TGTGCCAGCAGCTTAGCGGGGACGGACAACTATGGCTACACCTTC
TRBD1,once,TRBJ1-5,TRBV12-3/TRBV12-4,CASSELDRGLDQPQHF,TGTGCCAGCAGTGAGTTGGACAGGGGCCTTGACCAGCCCCAGCATTTT
TRBD1,-,TRBJ1-1,TRBV30,CAWSPGTGDTEAFF,TGTGCCTGGAGCCCAGGGACAGGGGACACTGAAGCTTTCTTT
TRBD1,-,TRBJ1-4,TRBV5-1,CASSYSRDSSTNEKLFF,TGCGCCAGCAGCTACTCCCGGGACAGTTCAACTAATGAAAAACTGTTTTTT
-,-,TRBJ1-5,TRBV19,CASSILDQPQHF,TGTGCCAGTAGTATCCTGGATCAGCCCCAGCATTTT
-,-,TRBJ1-5,TRBV6-1,CASSAFDDSNQPQHF,TGTGCCAGCAGTGCTTTCGACGATAGCAATCAGCCCCAGCATTTT
-,-,TRBJ2-2,TRBV6-2/TRBV6-3,CASSSDGQNTGELFF,TGTGCCAGCAGCTCGGACGGCCAGAACACCGGGGAGCTGTTTTTT
-,-,TRBJ1-1,TRBV4-1,CASSQASNTEAFF,TGCGCCAGCAGCCAAGCGTCGAACACTGAAGCTTTCTTT
TRBD1,-,TRBJ2-7,TRBV13,CASSPSGQGSDEQYF,TGTGCCAGCAGCCCCTCGGGACAGGGTTCCGACGAGCAGTACTTC
TRBD1,-,TRBJ1-2,TRBV7-2,CASSLGQGEPYGYTF,TGTGCCAGCAGCTTAGGGCAGGGGGAACCCTATGGCTACACCTTC
TRBD1,-,TRBJ1-3,TRBV4-2,CASSSGGAGNTIYF,TGTGCCAGCAGCTCAGGGGGGGCTGGAAACACCATATATTTT
TRBD1,-,TRBJ1-1,TRBV28,CASSFVDRADTEAFF,TGTGCCAGCAGTTTTGTGGACAGGGCGGACACTGAAGCTTTCTTT
TRBD2,-,TRBJ2-2,TRBV12-5,CASGFETSGRYTGELFF,TGTGCTAGTGGTTTTGAGACTAGCGGGAGATACACCGGGGAGCTGTTTTTT
TRBD2,-,TRBJ2-3,TRBV7-8,CASSLAPLAGEVRDTQYF,TGTGCCAGCAGCTTAGCCCCTCTAGCGGGAGAAGTGCGGGATACGCAGTATTTT
TRBD1,-,TRBJ1-1,TRBV6-5,CASSYSGGQEDTEAFF,TGTGCCAGCAGTTACTCTGGAGGACAGGAGGATACTGAAGCTTTCTTT
TRBD2,-,TRBJ2-1,TRBV5-4,CASLGGTSGYEQFF,TGTGCCAGCCTGGGGGGGACTAGCGGGTATGAGCAGTTCTTC
-,once,TRBJ1-3,TRBV23-1,CASSQLLDRRISGNTIYF,TGCGCCAGCAGTCAATTGCTCGACAGGAGGATCTCTGGAAACACCATATATTTT
TRBD2,once,TRBJ2-3,TRBV5-1,CASSLVPSGGRVEDTQYF,TGCGCCAGCAGCTTGGTTCCTAGCGGGGGGCGCGTCGAAGATACGCAGTATTTT
-,-,TRBJ2-3,TRBV27,CASSLYPGRLFSDTQYF,TGTGCCAGCAGTTTATATCCAGGACGCCTATTTTCAGATACGCAGTATTTT
-,-,TRBJ1-1,TRBV6-5,CASRIQTLNTEAFF,TGTGCCAGCAGGATACAAACTCTGAACACTGAAGCTTTCTTT